This T cell receptor (beta chain) was found in a study of T cells after yellow fever vaccination. The CDR3 covers 15 residues. The V segment lost 4 bases and the J segment 7 bases; nucleotides outside the gene matches: 5. Germline values: CDR1 MNHEY, CDR2 SVGAGI. They built TCR cDNA with 5'RACE template switching, a step that put in a universal primer site and UMIs. One entry per CDR3 protein results from TCRdb running MiXCR on the 5' RACE reads. This table has around 310,000 distinct CDR3 sequences, around 4.5% appearing once. This chain joins TRBV6-5 and TRBJ1-6; 9 nucleotides agree with TRBD1. This receptor was taken from a young man who received the YFV17D yellow fever vaccine. Here the sequenced sample was PBMCs, taken 15 days after the yellow fever booster vaccination. The DNA of the CDR3 is TGTGCCAGCAGTTGGGACAGGGACGGGAATTCACCCCTCCACTTT. The encoded protein is CASSWDRDGNSPLHF.